This passage covers 26 T cell receptor beta chains from one sample sequenced in a study of blood T cells in healthy people across ages. The authors ran a second PCR of about 7 to 12 cycles using a sample-barcoded 5' primer and a J-beta primer mix. TCRdb re-analysed the 5' RACE reads in MiXCR, keeping a single row per CDR3 protein. The sample has over 1.5 million distinct CDR3 sequences, around half seen once. Sequenced input: blood. Receptor source: a middle-aged woman in good health.

The chain carries TRBV6-2 or TRBV6-3 and TRBJ2-7; D remains ambiguous. The J call is in doubt because the DNA end fits TRBJ2-5 better. The CDR3 covers 16 residues. The V gene's germline CDR1 is MNHEY and CDR2 SVGEGT. CDR3 sequence (DNA): TGTGCCAGCAGTCTTTACGGCATGACCCTTAGGGAGACCCAGTACTTC. It translates to CASSLYGMTLRETQYF.

This sequence joins TRBV3-1 and TRBJ2-3; 9 bases match TRBD1. Germline-derived CDR1 and CDR2 are LGHDT and YNNKEL (reference sequence). V lost 7 bases and J lost 2; bases outside the gene matches: 4. There are 14 residues in the CDR3. The CDR3 DNA reads TGTGCCAGCAACAAACAGGGGGCCACAGATACGCAGTATTTT. Its protein is CASNKQGATDTQYF.

This clonotype was seen a handful of times. J is TRBJ2-3 and V is TRBV5-1; 8 bases align to TRBD1. The V gene end was trimmed by 4 bases and the J gene end by 4 bases; junction bases not matched to a gene: 5. CDR3 length equals 14 residues. Germline loops: CDR1 SGHRS, CDR2 YFSETQ. The CDR3 DNA reads TGCGCCAGCAGCCCGGACAGGGACGCAGATACGCAGTATTTT. Residues: CASSPDRDADTQYF. Full variable domain (remainder filled in from reference TRBV5-1 and TRBJ2-3): KAGVTQTPRYLIKTRGQQVTLSCSPISGHRSVSWYQQTPGQGLQFLFEYFSETQRNKGNFPGRFSGRQFSNSRSEMNVSTLELGDSALYLCASSPDRDADTQYFGPGTRLTVL.

The chain is built from TRBV20-1 and TRBJ2-2; 8 bases are shared with TRBD1. The CDR3 covers 14 residues. The junction had 3 bases not matched to a gene; V was cut back by 2 bases and J by 4 bases. Per germline, CDR1 DFQATT and CDR2 SNEGSKA (reference sequence). The CDR3 coding sequence is TGCAGTGCTAGACCAGGGGGCACCACCGGGGAGCTGTTTTTT. Its protein is CSARPGGTTGELFF.

Note on this clonotype: A much larger clone differs from this one at a single base, so this may be a read error. The chain combines TRBV24-1 with TRBJ1-2; D gene unclear. Germline CDR1 reads KGHDR; CDR2 reads SFDVKD. The CDR3 totals 12 residues. Between the trimmed V and J ends, which lost 6 bases and 0 bases, there was a span of 4 bases. The CDR3 spells CATSTANYGYTF. CDR3 DNA: TGTGCCACCAGTACAGCTAACTATGGCTACACCTTC.

The V gene is TRBV12-3 or TRBV12-4, the J gene TRBJ1-2, with TRBD1 identical over 11 bases. The junction had 9 bases not matched to a gene; V was cut back by 6 bases and J by 0 bases. The CDR3 loop spans 17 amino acids. DNA for the CDR3: TGTGCCAGCAGCACTGGGACAGGGGGTAAAGCTAACTATGGCTACACCTTC. It is translated as CASSTGTGGKANYGYTF.

This clonotype has more than one count but fewer than ten. The CDR3 DNA follows: TGTGCCAGCACTTCCACGGGGGGGTACAATGAGCAGTTCTTC. It is translated as CASTSTGGYNEQFF. This chain links TRBV6-2 or TRBV6-3 with TRBJ2-1, with 8 bases matching TRBD2. Germline V CDR1 and CDR2: MNHEY, SVGEGT. This CDR3 has 14 residues. The V and J ends lost 7 bases and 4 bases, in that order; junction bases with no gene match: 6.

The chain links TRBV6-1 to TRBJ1-2; no definite D call. The V gene's germline CDR1 is MNHNS and CDR2 SASEGT. The CDR3 spans 16 residues. Trimming pared 1 base from V and 1 base from J, leaving 13 bases between. As DNA, the CDR3 is TGTGCCAGCAGTGAAGGAGGCGCGCAACTTAACTATGGCTACACCTTC. Its translation: CASSEGGAQLNYGYTF.

The V gene is TRBV12-3 or TRBV12-4, the J gene TRBJ2-1, with 8 bases fitting TRBD2. V lost 5 bases, J lost 4 bases, and 7 bases stayed unmatched. This CDR3 region has 15 residues. The CDR3 spells CASSQSGGNYNEQFF. CDR3 nucleotide sequence: TGTGCCAGCAGTCAAAGCGGGGGTAATTACAATGAGCAGTTCTTC.

This clonotype was detected a few times. The chain uses TRBV7-2 and TRBJ2-3; D is perhaps TRBD1 or TRBD2 (5 bases each). With 5 bases removed from V and 6 bases from J, the gap between germline ends came to 21 bases. This CDR3 has 16 amino acids. Germline V gene sequence: CDR1 SGHTA, CDR2 FQGNSA. CDR3 protein: CASSPVGRRGRDTQYF. CDR3 DNA sequence: TGTGCCAGCAGCCCCGTCGGCCGCCGGGGACGGGATACGCAGTATTTT.

Remarks on this clonotype: A read error may produce the germline difference seen at one junction end. The chain joins TRBV7-7 to TRBJ2-5; 8 bases are shared with TRBD1. The J call may be in error: the DNA end matches TRBJ2-7 better. The CDR3 is made up of 13 amino acids. CDR1 and CDR2 (germline): SSHAT, FNYEAQ (reference sequence). In DNA, the CDR3 is TGTGCTAGCAGCTTGTCGGACAGGGACGAGCAGTACTTC. This encodes CASSLSDRDEQYF.

V gene TRBV4-2 combines with J gene TRBJ2-3, with 10 nucleotides matching TRBD1. Trimming cost V 11 bases and J 4 bases; bases outside gene matches: 9. Germline V gene lookup returns CDR1 LGHNA and CDR2 YNFKEQ. The CDR3 is 14 residues long. The CDR3 DNA reads TGTGCCTGCACGCCCGGGACAGGGGCAGATACGCAGTATTTT. Amino acids: CACTPGTGADTQYF.

This chain connects TRBV20-1 to TRBJ2-4; perhaps TRBD1 as D (6 bases). The DNA end favors TRBJ2-7, so the J call may be wrong. The length of the CDR3 is 14 residues. Germline V lookup: CDR1 DFQATT, CDR2 SNEGSKA (reference sequence). The CDR3 region is CSATSRGGSYEQYF. The CDR3 DNA sequence: TGCAGTGCTACCTCAAGAGGGGGTTCCTACGAGCAGTACTTC.

The gene calls are TRBV5-1 and TRBJ2-7; D might be TRBD1 (6 bases). Germline assignment: CDR1 SGHRS and CDR2 YFSETQ. CDR3 size: 14 residues. Trimming stripped 0 bases from V and 2 bases from J, with 9 bases between. The CDR3 region has the DNA TGCGCCAGCAGCTTGGAACCAGGGGCCTACGAGCAGTACTTC. Translation: CASSLEPGAYEQYF.

The chain uses TRBV6-1 and TRBJ1-1, with D possibly being TRBD1 (5 bases). The CDR3 sequence is 14 residues long. Germline CDR1 is MNHNS and CDR2 is SASEGT. V gave up 7 bases and J gave up 5 bases, with 17 bases separating them. CDR3 coding DNA: TGTGCCAGCAAAGCCCCATTCCCAGGGACTGAAGCTTTCTTT. Amino acids: CASKAPFPGTEAFF.

This clonotype was seen at least ten times. The chain recombines TRBV29-1 with TRBJ2-5; 8 positions match TRBD2. The CDR3 extends over 13 amino acids. J was trimmed by 2 bases and V by 3 bases; bases with no gene match: 2. Germline values: CDR1 SQVTM, CDR2 ANQGSEA. The CDR3 bases are TGCAGCGTTGACAGCGGGGGTCAAGAGACCCAGTACTTC. Its protein is CSVDSGGQETQYF.

On this clonotype itself: One end of the junction is discordant with germline, which a read error may explain. This chain connects TRBV9 to TRBJ2-3, with 9 bases matching TRBD2. CDR1 and CDR2 (germline): SGDLS, YYNGEE. The length of the CDR3 is 16 residues. The CDR3 DNA sequence: TGTGTCAGCAGCGTAGGCGGGACTAGCCTCACAGATACGCAGTATTTT. This gives the protein CVSSVGGTSLTDTQYF.

The rearrangement uses TRBV28 and TRBJ1-6, with a weak D call TRBD1 (6 bases). This CDR3 is 14 amino acids long. Trimming took off 10 bases at V and 4 bases at J, with 14 bases between the two ends. Germline CDR1 is MDHEN and CDR2 is SYDVKM. The CDR3 loop is CATLGGPYNSPLHF. The CDR3 DNA follows: TGTGCCACGCTGGGGGGGCCTTATAATTCACCCCTCCACTTT.

This chain uses TRBV7-2 with TRBJ2-1; D not resolved. Looked up from germline, CDR1 is SGHTA and CDR2 is FQGNSA. Deletions cut 1 base from V and 5 bases from J, with 12 bases between. CDR3 length equals 15 residues. CDR3 in DNA: TGTGCCAGCAGCTTAGTTCCCAGCAACAACAATGAGCAGTTCTTC. Its translation is CASSLVPSNNNEQFF.

V usage is TRBV20-1 and J usage is TRBJ2-7; D might be TRBD1 or TRBD2, each matching 6 bases. CDR3 length equals 14 residues. The germline V gene has CDR1 DFQATT and CDR2 SNEGSKA (reference sequence). V lost 6 bases, J lost 6 bases, and 21 bases lay in between. The CDR3 loop reads CSARTFGGGSEQYF. The CDR3 DNA is TGCAGTGCCCGTACCTTTGGAGGGGGTAGCGAGCAGTACTTC.

This clonotype has just a few counts. Just one base apart from a much larger clone, this may be a read error. This chain joins TRBV6-5 and TRBJ2-7; D is ambiguous. The J call could be wrong; TRBJ2-5 is a better fit for the DNA end. The germline V gene encodes CDR1 MNHEY and CDR2 SVGAGI. This CDR3 comprises 11 residues. CDR3 protein: CASGYAETQYF. The CDR3 nucleotides read TGTGCCAGCGGTTACGCGGAGACCCAGTACTTC.

This clonotype showed up just a few times. This chain connects TRBV7-2 to TRBJ2-7, with D tentatively TRBD2 (6 bases). V gave up 5 bases and J gave up 0 bases, with 17 bases separating them. The V gene's germline CDR1 is SGHTA and CDR2 FQGNSA. This CDR3 contains 16 residues. DNA of the CDR3: TGTGCCAGCAGCCCCAGTGGGACTTCCAGCTCCTACGAGCAGTACTTC. As protein: CASSPSGTSSSYEQYF.

The chain has TRBV24-1 and TRBJ2-2; TRBD1 agrees at 8 bases. Trimming removed 0 bases from V and 0 bases from J; junction bases left unmatched: 5. Per the germline V gene, CDR1 is KGHDR and CDR2 is SFDVKD. This CDR3 comprises 18 residues. Here the CDR3 DNA reads TGTGCCACCAGTGATTTGTTTGGACAGGGAGCGAACACCGGGGAGCTGTTTTTT. It encodes CATSDLFGQGANTGELFF.

The genes are TRBV27 and TRBJ2-1; TRBD1 is a possible D gene (6 bases). The CDR3 runs 15 residues. Trimming cost V 4 bases and J 8 bases, with 18 bases left between them. Germline V gene lookup returns CDR1 MNHEY and CDR2 SMNVEV (reference sequence). The CDR3 here is CASSSYQQGPDEQFF. CDR3 in DNA: TGTGCCAGCAGTTCCTACCAACAGGGTCCAGATGAGCAGTTCTTC.

This clonotype has a handful of counts. The chain carries TRBV6-2 or TRBV6-3 and TRBJ1-2; D is ambiguous. The germline CDR1 and CDR2 sequences are MNHEY and SVGEGT. V lost 6 bases to trimming and J lost 3 bases, with 11 bases between them. CDR3 size: 13 residues. CDR3 amino acids: CASSLRVDYGYTF. The CDR3 DNA reads as TGTGCCAGCAGCCTCCGCGTAGACTATGGCTACACCTTC.

This clonotype was found a few times. The rearrangement joins TRBV7-2 to TRBJ2-1; possible D gene TRBD2, 7 bases. This CDR3 is built from 15 residues. V lost 7 bases and J lost 0, with 13 bases in between. Germline-derived CDR1 and CDR2 are SGHTA and FQGNSA. CDR3 nucleotides: TGTGCCAGCATTAAAGGGGGGGCCTCCTACAATGAGCAGTTCTTC. Its protein is CASIKGGASYNEQFF.